This T cell receptor (beta chain) was identified during a study of T cell repertoires in cytomegalovirus infection. Across the study: An indication of both CMV infection and matching HLA type came from public TCR beta signatures.

V was trimmed by 2 bases and J by 4 bases, leaving 5 bases between them. Germline V gene sequence: CDR1 MNHEY, CDR2 SVGAGI. The CDR3 is 12 residues long. Findings of the study overall: The ex vivo response was dominated by HLA-C-restricted CMV-specific TCR beta clonotypes. Pooled public TCR beta family frequency picked out CMV carriers with the relevant HLA.

This clonotype was seen repeatedly, ten times or more. Its antigen is unidentified. Each CDR3 protein gets one entry after TCRdb re-called the reads with MiXCR. The repertoire holds approximately 500,000 distinct CDR3 sequences, with about 11% as singletons. The sample consisted of PBMCs. The chain recombines TRBV6-5 with TRBJ1-1; perhaps TRBD1 as D (5 bases). The sequence was obtained from a human donor in good health (CMV status not recorded). Some clones in this sample may be carry-over from other donors' samples. The CDR3 DNA sequence: TGTGCCAGCAGTTACGGGACCACTGAAGCTTTCTTT. It is translated as CASSYGTTEAFF.